A single sample is the source of the 20 T cell receptor beta chains below, sequenced in a study of CD8 T cells in ankylosing spondylitis. Overall study results and limits: A TCR beta motif of several highly homologous variants appeared characteristic of ankylosing spondylitis blood.

The antigens these receptors bind are not known. Via MiXCR, TCRdb re-called the 5' RACE reads, giving one row per CDR3 protein. Of 700,000 to 850,000 distinct CDR3 sequences in the sample, 10% to 15% were seen once. The sequencing input was blood, either unsorted or a sorted T cell fraction (not recorded which). These TCRs come from a male donor with ankylosing spondylitis.

In this sample, this clonotype turned up many times. V gene TRBV7-2 combines with J gene TRBJ2-2, with 9 bases aligning to TRBD2. This CDR3 region has 17 residues. V trimming: 5 bases; J trimming: 4 bases; junction bases outside the gene matches: 11. Germline loops: CDR1 SGHTA, CDR2 FQGNSA. The CDR3 DNA reads TGTGCCAGCAGCCAAAAGCGGGGGGCCTCTTTCACCGGGGAGCTGTTTTTT. Its protein product is CASSQKRGASFTGELFF.

This clonotype has only a few counts. V is TRBV5-1 and J is TRBJ1-4; a weak D match, TRBD1 (5 bases). The germline gives CDR1 SGHRS, CDR2 YFSETQ. The CDR3 has 15 residues. Trimming pared 4 bases from V and 8 bases from J, leaving 18 bases between. Here the CDR3 reads CASSMRQPAGEKLFF. CDR3 coding DNA: TGCGCCAGCAGCATGAGACAGCCGGCGGGCGAAAAACTGTTTTTT.

This clonotype was observed a few times. V gene TRBV7-6 combines with J gene TRBJ2-2; D not certain. Germline-derived CDR1 and CDR2 are SGHVS and FNYEAQ. V lost 5 bases and J 7 bases, leaving 8 bases between the germline ends. CDR3 length: 12 amino acids. In DNA, the CDR3 is TGTGCCAGCAGCACGGGTGGCGGGGAGCTGTTTTTT. Protein: CASSTGGGELFF.

This clonotype was seen only a few times. The CDR3 coding sequence is TGCGCCAGCAGCCGGAACATAGCGGACTCCTACAATGAGCAGTTCTTC. Translated, it gives CASSRNIADSYNEQFF. This chain connects TRBV4-3 to TRBJ2-1; TRBD2 is a possible D gene (6 bases). Between the trimmed V and J ends, which lost 4 bases and 0 bases, there was a span of 13 bases. The CDR3 runs 16 residues. Germline CDR1 and CDR2: LGHNA and YSLEER.

This clonotype showed up just a few times. This sequence joins TRBV7-2 and TRBJ2-7; a weak D match, TRBD2 (6 bases). This CDR3 comprises 15 residues. The V end lost 5 bases, the J end lost 7 bases, and 21 bases lay between the germline ends. The germline gives CDR1 SGHTA, CDR2 FQGNSA. The CDR3, as DNA: TGTGCCAGCAGCCCCCACGGAATGGAGGGTACTGAGCAGTACTTC. Residues: CASSPHGMEGTEQYF. Complete variable domain (other parts from reference TRBV7-2 and TRBJ2-7): GAGVSQSPSNKVTEKGKDVELRCDPISGHTALYWYRQSLGQGLEFLIYFQGNSAPDKSGLPSDRFSAERTGGSVSTLTIQRTQQEDSAVYLCASSPHGMEGTEQYFGPGTRLTVT.

This clonotype has only a few counts. J is TRBJ1-6 and V is TRBV9, with a possible D match to TRBD1 (6 bases). The V and J ends lost 0 bases and 7 bases respectively, with 20 bases between them. The CDR3 is 18 residues long. Germline V gene sequence: CDR1 SGDLS, CDR2 YYNGEE. The CDR3 loop reads CASSVGEGWGQGNSPLHF. In DNA, the CDR3 is TGTGCCAGCAGCGTAGGAGAAGGGTGGGGGCAAGGAAATTCACCCCTCCACTTT.

The sample holds a few counts of this clonotype. The CDR3 sequence is CATSRRGSRGIHTQYF. The CDR3 coding sequence is TGTGCCACCAGCAGACGGGGGAGCAGGGGTATACATACGCAGTATTTT. The chain uses TRBV15 and TRBJ2-3; tentatively, D is TRBD1 or TRBD2 (6 bases each). Germline V gene sequence: CDR1 LNHNV, CDR2 YYDKDF (reference sequence). V was cut by 2 bases and J by 7 bases, with 19 bases left in between. This CDR3 region has 16 residues.

In this sample, this clonotype turned up a few times. The rearrangement joins TRBV12-3 or TRBV12-4 to TRBJ1-5, with D possibly TRBD1 on 5 matching bases. The CDR3 consists of 15 residues. V lost 8 bases, J lost 0 bases, and 14 bases lay in between. CDR3: CASAMRGDSNQPQHF. CDR3 bases: TGTGCCAGCGCAATGAGGGGTGATAGCAATCAGCCCCAGCATTTT.

The chain recombines TRBV20-1 with TRBJ2-1; TRBD2 matches at 9 bases. Unmatched junction bases numbered 15, after V lost 6 bases and J lost 3 bases. The CDR3 contains 17 residues. The germline V gene has CDR1 DFQATT and CDR2 SNEGSKA (reference sequence). CDR3 loop: CSAGTSRLELIYNEQFF. CDR3 DNA sequence: TGCAGTGCAGGGACTAGCAGACTTGAGCTAATCTACAATGAGCAGTTCTTC.

This clonotype has only a few counts. This chain connects TRBV20-1 to TRBJ2-5; D not certain. V was shortened by 6 bases and J by 1 base, with 15 bases between the two germline ends. The CDR3 extends over 14 amino acids. Looked up from germline, CDR1 is DFQATT and CDR2 is SNEGSKA (reference sequence). The CDR3 loop reads CSALIGPSQETQYF. The CDR3 coding sequence is TGCAGTGCCCTTATCGGGCCCTCCCAAGAGACCCAGTACTTC.

This clonotype appeared a few times. The rearrangement uses TRBV7-3 and TRBJ2-1; D may be TRBD2 (5 bases). Germline V CDR1 and CDR2: SGHTA, FQGTGA. The V gene lost 5 bases and the J gene lost 7 bases, with 12 bases spanning the gap. CDR3 length: 13 residues. The CDR3, as DNA: TGTGCCAGCAGCCCATCGCGAGGGAATGAGCAGTTCTTC. Translation: CASSPSRGNEQFF.

This clonotype has a handful of counts. The CDR3 spells CASLPARRQGAHRGTPLHF. The CDR3, as DNA: TGTGCCAGCCTGCCCGCCCGGCGGCAGGGAGCTCATCGGGGTACACCCCTCCACTTT. The chain uses TRBV6-2 or TRBV6-3 and TRBJ1-6, with D perhaps TRBD1 (5 bases). CDR1 MNHEY and CDR2 SVGEGT come from the germline V gene. The CDR3 runs 19 residues. V lost 8 bases to trimming and J lost 11 bases, with 34 bases between them.

The chain carries TRBV5-1 and TRBJ2-5, with D maybe TRBD2 (5 bases). The length of the CDR3 is 15 residues. Trimming removed 3 bases from V and 4 bases from J, with 16 bases in between. Germline CDR1 is SGHRS and CDR2 is YFSETQ. The CDR3, as DNA: TGCGCCAGCAGCTCACAGCGGTCGGGTGGAGAGACCCAGTACTTC. Amino acids: CASSSQRSGGETQYF.

The genes are TRBV24-1 and TRBJ2-3, with TRBD1 identical over 7 bases. Trimming removed 3 bases from V and 3 bases from J; junction bases left unmatched: 2. This CDR3 contains 14 residues. Per the germline V gene, CDR1 is KGHDR and CDR2 is SFDVKD. The DNA of the CDR3 is TGTGCCACCAGTGATCCGGGACAGACAGATACGCAGTATTTT. Its protein is CATSDPGQTDTQYF.

The DNA for the CDR3 is TGTGCCAGCAGAAGGGTTGACAGGGAGAATCAGCCCCAGCATTTT. Its protein is CASRRVDRENQPQHF. This rearrangement joins TRBV6-2 or TRBV6-3 to TRBJ1-5; 7 bases are a match to TRBD1. Trimming took 6 bases from V and 4 from J; bases not matched to a gene: 9. The CDR3 length is 15 residues. The V gene's germline CDR1 is MNHEY and CDR2 SVGEGT.

The chain employs TRBV15 and TRBJ2-3; D possibly corresponds to TRBD2 (7 bases). Germline V lookup: CDR1 LNHNV, CDR2 YYDKDF (reference sequence). V was pared by 2 bases and J by 2 bases, with 17 bases between. The CDR3 loop spans 17 amino acids. The CDR3 nucleotides read TGTGCCACCAGCAGATGGGGGGGGCAGGGCCCCACAGATACGCAGTATTTT. Its protein product is CATSRWGGQGPTDTQYF.

The chain has TRBV20-1 and TRBJ1-4; 9 positions agree with TRBD1. Germline V gives CDR1 DFQATT, CDR2 SNEGSKA (reference sequence). The CDR3 runs 15 residues. V shed 0 bases and J 7 bases; nucleotides not matched to a gene: 6. Here the CDR3 DNA reads TGCAGTGCTAGAGACCCACAGGGGGCGGGTGAAAAACTGTTTTTT. It is translated as CSARDPQGAGEKLFF.

This clonotype has just a few counts. V is TRBV5-1 and J is TRBJ1-2; TRBD1 aligns across 8 bases. The CDR3 is 13 amino acids. The ends lost 4 bases at V and 9 bases at J; junction bases unmatched: 8. Per germline, CDR1 SGHRS and CDR2 YFSETQ. CDR3 in amino acids: CASSGSGTGRYTF. For the CDR3, the DNA is TGCGCCAGCAGCGGATCCGGGACAGGCCGCTACACCTTC.

This clonotype was recorded many times. V is TRBV4-2 and J is TRBJ1-2; a possible D gene is TRBD1 (6 bases). V lost 4 bases and J 5 bases, leaving 23 bases between the germline ends. Germline-derived CDR1 and CDR2 are LGHNA and YNFKEQ. This CDR3 has 17 residues. CDR3 residues: CASSPSQQGVLGYGYTF. For the CDR3, the DNA is TGTGCCAGCAGCCCGTCGCAACAGGGAGTTCTAGGATATGGCTACACCTTC.

This clonotype was counted ten times or more. This rearrangement joins TRBV10-3 to TRBJ1-3, with a weak D call TRBD1 (6 bases). Per germline, CDR1 ENHRY and CDR2 SYGVKD. CDR3 length: 14 amino acids. Trimming stripped 10 bases from V and 4 bases from J, with 17 bases between. For the CDR3, the DNA is TGTGCCACGACAGGTATCGGCTTCGGAAACACCATATATTTT. Residues: CATTGIGFGNTIYF.